These T cell receptor beta chains were read from a single sample in a study of Tregs in tolerant kidney transplant recipients. Clones were sequenced by immunoSEQ multiplex PCR, and TCRdb holds only the in-frame ones, with some missing. Among some 55,000 clones listed, approximately 83% were seen once. The material was Tregs from blood, obtained before the transplant. These receptors originate from a human donor who received a combined kidney and bone marrow transplant. Each CDR3 is given with its conserved first and last residue. D genes are given only for firm matches. The listing skips clone size in some rows; elsewhere it reads once, few, many or a size class.

size	D	V	J	DNA	CDR3
.	TRBD1	TRBV27	TRBJ1-5	TGTGCCAGCAGCACTAGACAGGGTCGAGGCCAGCCCCAGCATTTT	CASSTRQGRGQPQHF
.	TRBD1	TRBV6-5	TRBJ1-3	TGTGCCAGCAGCACCCGGACAGGGCGAGGAAACACCATATATTTT	CASSTRTGRGNTIYF
.	TRBD1	TRBV11-2	TRBJ1-2	TGTGCCAGCAGCCCAGGGGGACAGGTGACCCTCTATGGCTACACCTTC	CASSPGGQVTLYGYTF
.	TRBD1	TRBV2	TRBJ2-7	TGTGCCAGCAAATTACAGGGGAACGAGCAGTACTTC	CASKLQGNEQYF
.	TRBD1	TRBV7-2	TRBJ1-1	TGTGCCAGCAGCCGACAGGGAGAGGGGACTGAAGCTTTCTTT	CASSRQGEGTEAFF
.	.	TRBV28	TRBJ2-7	TGTGCCACCAGGCAGGGAAGCTCCTACGAGCAGTACTTC	CATRQGSSYEQYF
.	.	TRBV4-1	TRBJ2-3	TGCGCCAGCAGCCCCCTTGGGAGGGGGGTCCGGAATACGCAGTATTTT	CASSPLGRGVRNTQYF
.	TRBD1	TRBV5-4	TRBJ2-7	TGTGCCAGCAGCTCCTCACCGGGACAGATCTACGAGCAGTACTTC	CASSSSPGQIYEQYF
.	.	TRBV9	TRBJ1-2	TGTGCCAGCACCATCGATTCGAACTATGGCTACACCTTC	CASTIDSNYGYTF
.	.	TRBV19	TRBJ2-7	TGTGCCAGTAGTATTACACTGGGCAGGTCCTACGAGCAGTACTTC	CASSITLGRSYEQYF
.	.	TRBV18	TRBJ1-3	TGTGCCAGCTCAGCGACGCAAGGCCTCTCTGGAAACACCATATATTTT	CASSATQGLSGNTIYF
.	.	TRBV27	TRBJ1-4	TGTGCCAGCAGCCCTAGACCACTAAGTTTGTCGGGGCTGGGGGAACAACTGTTTTTT	CASSPRPLSLSGLGEQLFF
.	TRBD2	TRBV11-2	TRBJ2-2	TGTGCCAGCAGCTCCCCTCGGCGAAAGCGGGGGGGCCACGGGGAGCTGTTTTTT	CASSSPRRKRGGHGELFF
.	.	TRBV6-5	TRBJ2-2	TGTGCCAGCAGTTATAGGGGAGCTCTGTTTTTT	CASSYRGALFF
.	TRBD2	TRBV4-2	TRBJ2-1	TGTGCCAGCAGCCAAGCGGGGGGGCCGTTGGATGAGCAGTTCTTC	CASSQAGGPLDEQFF
.	TRBD1	TRBV10-3	TRBJ1-1	TGTGCCATCAGCCCCGGGACAGGGGTGAACACTGAAGCTTTCTTT	CAISPGTGVNTEAFF
.	TRBD1	TRBV7-9	TRBJ1-1	TGTGCCAGCAGCTGGGACAGGCCGAACACTGAAGCTTTCTTT	CASSWDRPNTEAFF
once	TRBD2	TRBV11-3	TRBJ2-1	TGTGCCAGCAGCCCCAGTCCCAGCGGGAGAAAGTACAATGAGCAGTTCTTC	CASSPSPSGRKYNEQFF
.	TRBD2	TRBV28	TRBJ2-1	TGTGCCAGCAGTCCGGGACTAGCATCTGAGCAGTTCTTC	CASSPGLASEQFF
.	TRBD1	TRBV11-2	TRBJ1-2	TGTGCCAGCAGCTTAGCTCGCGGGACAGGGCGGTATGGCTACACCTTC	CASSLARGTGRYGYTF
.	.	TRBV7-2	TRBJ2-1	TGTGCCAGCAGCCCCTCAAGCGCGGCCTACAATGAGCAGTTCTTC	CASSPSSAAYNEQFF
few	.	TRBV5-6	TRBJ1-1	TGTGCCAGCAGGCACAGGCTCCGGGACACTGAAGCTTTCTTT	CASRHRLRDTEAFF
few	.	TRBV19	TRBJ1-5	TGTGCCAGTAGCCTGCGGACATACCGGGGTCAGCCCCAGCATTTT	CASSLRTYRGQPQHF
.	.	TRBV19	TRBJ1-1	TGTGCCAGTAGTGTCATACAGGTGGGGGGCACTGAAGCTTTCTTT	CASSVIQVGGTEAFF
.	.	TRBV19	TRBJ2-7	TGTGCCAGTAGTATCAACTTTCTTAGGGGCTCCTACGAGCAGTACTTC	CASSINFLRGSYEQYF
.	TRBD2	TRBV7-7	TRBJ2-5	TGTGCCAGCAGCCAAACGGGGGGTACCCAAGAGACCCAGTACTTC	CASSQTGGTQETQYF
.	.	TRBV4-1	TRBJ2-7	TGCGCCAGCAGCCCCCAAAGACCCCCCTACGAGCAGTACTTC	CASSPQRPPYEQYF
.	.	TRBV7-9	TRBJ2-3	TGTGCCAGCAGCTCCTTCAGGGACACCCACACAGATACGCAGTATTTT	CASSSFRDTHTDTQYF